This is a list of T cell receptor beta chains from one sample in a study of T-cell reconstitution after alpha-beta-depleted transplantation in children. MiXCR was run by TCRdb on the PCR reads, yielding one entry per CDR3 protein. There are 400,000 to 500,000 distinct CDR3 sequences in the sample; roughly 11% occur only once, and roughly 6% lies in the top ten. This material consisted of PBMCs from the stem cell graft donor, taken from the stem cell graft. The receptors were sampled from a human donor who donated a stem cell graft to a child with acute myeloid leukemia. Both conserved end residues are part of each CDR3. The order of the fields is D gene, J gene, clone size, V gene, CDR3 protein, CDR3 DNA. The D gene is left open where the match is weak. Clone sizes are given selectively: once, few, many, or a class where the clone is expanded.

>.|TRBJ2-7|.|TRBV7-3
CASSLQGASEQYF
TGTGCCAGCAGTTTGCAAGGGGCTAGTGAGCAGTACTTC
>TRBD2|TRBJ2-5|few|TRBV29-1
CSVAPGLAGETQYF
TGCAGCGTTGCCCCTGGGCTAGCGGGAGAGACCCAGTACTTC
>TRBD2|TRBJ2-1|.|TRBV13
CANSLVGLAGNEQFF
TGTGCCAACAGCTTAGTGGGACTAGCGGGAAATGAGCAGTTCTTC
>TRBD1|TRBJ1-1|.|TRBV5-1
CASSPITGANTEAFF
TGCGCCAGCAGCCCCATTACAGGGGCGAACACTGAAGCTTTCTTT
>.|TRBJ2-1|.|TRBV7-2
CASRTSKGLNEQFF
TGTGCCAGCAGGACATCCAAGGGTTTGAATGAGCAGTTCTTC
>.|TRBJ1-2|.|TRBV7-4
CASSSIGSATGRSNYGYTF
TGTGCCAGCAGCTCCATCGGTTCGGCTACAGGGCGATCTAACTATGGCTACACCTTC
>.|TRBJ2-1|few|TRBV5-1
CASSLTREQFF
TGCGCCAGCAGCTTAACGAGGGAGCAGTTCTTC
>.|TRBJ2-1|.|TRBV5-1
CASSLEGLYNEQFF
TGCGCCAGCAGCTTGGAAGGGTTATACAATGAGCAGTTCTTC
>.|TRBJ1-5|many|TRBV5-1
CASSLEGRSNQPQHF
TGTGCCAGCAGTTTAGAGGGTAGGAGCAATCAGCCCCAGCATTTT
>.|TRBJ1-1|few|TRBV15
CATSGATEAFF
TGTGCCACCAGCGGGGCGACTGAAGCTTTCTTT
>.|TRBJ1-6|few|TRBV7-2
CASSLVPGYNSPLHF
TGTGCCAGCAGCTTAGTCCCCGGGTATAATTCACCCCTCCACTTT
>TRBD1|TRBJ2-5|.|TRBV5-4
CASSLQGSRETQYF
TGTGCCAGCAGCTTACAGGGGAGTCGGGAGACCCAGTACTTC
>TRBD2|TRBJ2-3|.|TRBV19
CASSMSPGLAGGPQYF
TGTGCCAGTAGTATGAGTCCCGGACTAGCGGGAGGGCCGCAGTATTTT
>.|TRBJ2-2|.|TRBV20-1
CSARDGTDTGELFF
TGCAGTGCTAGAGACGGGACGGACACCGGGGAGCTGTTTTTT
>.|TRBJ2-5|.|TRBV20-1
CSAQTGAQETQYF
TGCAGTGCCCAAACCGGGGCACAAGAGACCCAGTACTTC
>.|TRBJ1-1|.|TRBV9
CASSVGGGGNTEAFF
TGTGCCAGCAGCGTAGGGGGGGGAGGGAACACTGAAGCTTTCTTT
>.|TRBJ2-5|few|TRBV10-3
CATRTPGAETQYF
TGTGCCACTCGGACCCCAGGGGCAGAGACCCAGTACTTC
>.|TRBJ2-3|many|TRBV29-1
CSVGLGTGTDTQYF
TGCAGCGTTGGGCTAGGGACGGGAACAGATACGCAGTATTTT
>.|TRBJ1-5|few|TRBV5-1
CASSLGVADQPQHF
TGCGCCAGCAGCTTAGGGGTTGCGGATCAGCCCCAGCATTTT
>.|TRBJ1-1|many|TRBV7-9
CASSSALNDNNTEAFF
TGTGCCAGCAGCTCCGCATTAAACGACAATAACACTGAAGCTTTCTTT
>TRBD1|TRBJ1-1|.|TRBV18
CASSPLGTANTEAFF
TGTGCCAGCTCACCACTCGGGACAGCTAACACTGAAGCTTTCTTT
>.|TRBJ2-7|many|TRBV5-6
CASSLQHQTLSYEQYF
TGTGCCAGCAGCTTGCAACACCAGACCCTCTCCTACGAGCAGTACTTC
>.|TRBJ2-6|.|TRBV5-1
CASSPDGLKSSGANVLTF
TGCGCCAGCAGCCCGGACGGCCTGAAAAGCTCTGGGGCCAACGTCCTGACTTTC
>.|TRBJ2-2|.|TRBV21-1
CASLRIGTSGSENTGELFF
TGTGCCAGCTTGAGGATCGGGACTAGCGGGAGCGAGAACACCGGGGAGCTGTTTTTT
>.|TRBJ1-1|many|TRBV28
CASSSTGNTEAFF
TGTGCCAGCAGTTCCACAGGGAACACTGAAGCTTTCTTT
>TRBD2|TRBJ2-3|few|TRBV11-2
CASSGVAGGLADTQYF
TGTGCCAGCAGCGGAGTAGCGGGAGGTTTGGCAGATACGCAGTATTTT
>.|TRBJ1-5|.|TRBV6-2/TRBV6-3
CASSYGSWVSQPQHF
TGTGCCAGCAGTTACGGATCATGGGTATCCCAGCCCCAGCATTTT
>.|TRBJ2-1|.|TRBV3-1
CAFCLASGSGGPNEQFF
TGTGCCTTCTGTTTAGCTTCTGGGTCCGGGGGACCCAATGAGCAGTTCTTC
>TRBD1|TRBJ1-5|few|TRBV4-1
CASSQVDRGLHQPQHF
TGCGCCAGCAGCCAAGTTGACAGGGGGCTGCATCAGCCCCAGCATTTT
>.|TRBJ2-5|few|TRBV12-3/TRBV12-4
CASSNTGGTQETQYF
TGTGCCAGCAGTAACACGGGGGGCACTCAAGAGACCCAGTACTTC
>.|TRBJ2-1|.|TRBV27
CASSWPNRNEQFF
TGTGCCAGCAGTTGGCCAAATCGGAATGAGCAGTTCTTC
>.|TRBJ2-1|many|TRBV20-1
CSALRGGGGNEQFF
TGCAGTGCTTTAAGAGGGGGAGGGGGCAATGAGCAGTTCTTC
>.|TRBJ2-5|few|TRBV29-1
CSGATTGSETQYF
TGCAGCGGCGCCACCACAGGCTCAGAGACCCAGTACTTC
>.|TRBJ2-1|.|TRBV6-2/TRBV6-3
CASSRGDGGNEQFF
TGTGCCAGCAGTCGCGGGGACGGTGGAAATGAGCAGTTCTTC
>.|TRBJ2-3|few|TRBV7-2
CASSLDGIAVTDTQYF
TGTGCCAGCAGCTTAGACGGGATAGCGGTGACAGATACGCAGTATTTT
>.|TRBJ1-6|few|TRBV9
CASSVGVDVGSPLHF
TGTGCCAGCAGCGTAGGTGTGGACGTGGGTTCACCCCTCCACTTT
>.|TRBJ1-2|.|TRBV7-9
CASSLEGVHGYTF
TGTGCCAGCAGCTTAGAGGGAGTCCATGGCTACACCTTC
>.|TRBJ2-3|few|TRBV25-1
CASSEFRAGGTDTQYF
TGTGCCAGCAGTGAATTCCGGGCAGGGGGCACAGATACGCAGTATTTT
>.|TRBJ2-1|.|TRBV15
CATSGRISSYNEQFF
TGTGCCACCAGCGGCCGAATATCATCCTACAATGAGCAGTTCTTC
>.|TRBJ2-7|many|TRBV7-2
CASSSDGLSYEQYF
TGTGCCAGCAGCTCGGACGGTCTATCCTACGAGCAGTACTTC
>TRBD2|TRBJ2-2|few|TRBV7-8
CASSRTSGRARTGELFF
TGTGCCAGCAGCCGAACTAGCGGGAGGGCTCGCACCGGGGAGCTGTTTTTT
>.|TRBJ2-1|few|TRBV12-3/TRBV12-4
CASSPQWGESRNEQFF
TGTGCCAGCAGCCCCCAATGGGGGGAGTCGAGGAATGAGCAGTTCTTC
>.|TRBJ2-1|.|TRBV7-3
CASSPSGSRNEQFF
TGTGCCAGCAGTCCCTCTGGGAGCCGGAATGAGCAGTTCTTC
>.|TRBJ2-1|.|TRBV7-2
CASSLGKRVDDEQFF
TGTGCCAGCAGCTTAGGCAAAAGAGTAGACGATGAGCAGTTCTTC
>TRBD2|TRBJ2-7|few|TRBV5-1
CASGRGSGRHNEQYF
TGCGCCAGCGGGAGGGGTAGCGGGAGACACAACGAGCAGTACTTC
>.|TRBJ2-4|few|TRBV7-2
CASSLGGAGGNIQYF
TGTGCCAGCAGCTTAGGGGGGGCAGGGGGGAACATTCAGTACTTC